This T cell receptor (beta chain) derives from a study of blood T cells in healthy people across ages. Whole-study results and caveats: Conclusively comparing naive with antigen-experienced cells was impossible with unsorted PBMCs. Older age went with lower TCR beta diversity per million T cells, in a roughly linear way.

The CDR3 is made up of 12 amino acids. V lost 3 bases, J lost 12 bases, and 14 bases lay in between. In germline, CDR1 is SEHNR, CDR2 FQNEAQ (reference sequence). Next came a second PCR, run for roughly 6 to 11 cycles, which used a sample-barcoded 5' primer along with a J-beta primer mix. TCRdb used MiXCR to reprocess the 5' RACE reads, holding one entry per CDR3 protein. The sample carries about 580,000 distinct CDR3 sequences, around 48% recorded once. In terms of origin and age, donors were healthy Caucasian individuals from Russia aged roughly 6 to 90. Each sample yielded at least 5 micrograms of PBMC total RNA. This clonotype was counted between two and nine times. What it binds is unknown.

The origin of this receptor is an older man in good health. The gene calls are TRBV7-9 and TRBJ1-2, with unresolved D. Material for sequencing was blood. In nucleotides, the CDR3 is TGTGCCAGCAGCTTTGGACTATCCGGACACACCTTC. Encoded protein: CASSFGLSGHTF.